This entry is about one T cell receptor beta chain. The library labeled individual cDNA molecules by adding unique molecular identifiers to them. MiXCR, applied by TCRdb to the RACE reads, yields one record per CDR3 protein. Among around 380,000 distinct CDR3 sequences listed, about 5.4% were seen once. V lost 2 bases and J 3 bases, leaving 14 bases between the germline ends. Germline CDR1 SGDLS, CDR2 YYNGEE. CDR3 length: 15 residues. This sample is drawn from a study of human T cells and chemical hapten exposure. Study in general: For the roughly 26-week duration of the study, patients were given weekly doses of diphenylcyclopropenone on the scalp. Mainly, slight library volume differences in the pool made TCR yields vary.

Time point reported: pre-sensitization, week 0. This sample's treatment: therapeutic diphenylcyclopropenone sensitization with weekly scalp DPC. The gene calls are TRBV9 and TRBJ1-2; D call uncertain. Material: whole blood, obtained in connection with sensitization to the hapten diphenylcyclopropenone (DPC). The TCR was taken from a woman in her late teens or twenties with alopecia areata. Some clones in this sample may be carry-over from other donors' samples. DNA for the CDR3: TGTGCCAGCAGCGTGACACACCAGACTCACTATGGCTACACCTTC. Translation gives CASSVTHQTHYGYTF.